This is a list of T cell receptor beta chains from one sample in a study of T cell changes during pregnancy in multiple sclerosis. This table comes from immunoSEQ multiplex PCR, and its TCRdb copy is limited to in-frame clones, with some not included. The table shows about 79,000 clones, with over 85% occurring only once. The sequenced sample was peripheral blood, obtained in the second trimester of pregnancy. These receptor sequences come from a female donor in good health, enrolled as a control in a pregnancy study. The CDR3 runs from the conserved cysteine through the conserved F or W. The D gene is left open where the match is weak. Not every row has a clone size; where given, it reads once, few, many or a size class.

clone size: .; D gene: TRBD1; CDR3 length: 15; V gene: TRBV14; J gene: TRBJ1-1; CDR3 protein: CASSQGRGRRTEAFF; CDR3 DNA: TGTGCCAGCAGCCAAGGAAGGGGGCGCAGGACTGAAGCTTTCTTT
clone size: .; D gene: TRBD1; CDR3 length: 15; V gene: TRBV15; J gene: TRBJ1-1; CDR3 protein: CATSSPGQGATEAFF; CDR3 DNA: TGTGCCACCAGCAGCCCGGGACAGGGGGCTACTGAAGCTTTCTTT
clone size: once; D gene: TRBD1; CDR3 length: 16; V gene: TRBV9; J gene: TRBJ1-2; CDR3 protein: CASSSPEGQGSYGYTF; CDR3 DNA: TGTGCCAGCAGCTCCCCTGAGGGACAGGGTTCCTATGGCTACACCTTC
clone size: .; D gene: .; CDR3 length: 14; V gene: TRBV4-3; J gene: TRBJ1-2; CDR3 protein: CASSQDRGRYGYTF; CDR3 DNA: TGCGCCAGCAGCCAAGATAGAGGGAGATATGGCTACACCTTC
clone size: .; D gene: .; CDR3 length: 14; V gene: TRBV19; J gene: TRBJ1-4; CDR3 protein: CASSIFPVREKLFF; CDR3 DNA: TGTGCCAGTAGTATTTTTCCGGTGCGAGAAAAACTGTTTTTT
clone size: .; D gene: .; CDR3 length: 15; V gene: TRBV4-3; J gene: TRBJ1-2; CDR3 protein: CASSQDRTPSYGYTF; CDR3 DNA: TGCGCCAGCAGCCAAGACCGGACACCCTCCTATGGCTACACCTTC
clone size: .; D gene: .; CDR3 length: 14; V gene: TRBV4-2; J gene: TRBJ2-3; CDR3 protein: CASSQGRDLDTQYF; CDR3 DNA: TGTGCCAGCAGCCAAGGGCGGGATTTAGATACGCAGTATTTT
clone size: .; D gene: .; CDR3 length: 15; V gene: TRBV2; J gene: TRBJ1-5; CDR3 protein: CASSLQGGGNQPQHF; CDR3 DNA: TGTGCCAGCAGTCTACAGGGTGGTGGCAATCAGCCCCAGCATTTT
clone size: few; D gene: .; CDR3 length: 14; V gene: TRBV6-1; J gene: TRBJ2-7; CDR3 protein: CASTVGGRGYEQYF; CDR3 DNA: TGTGCCAGCACCGTAGGGGGTAGGGGCTACGAGCAGTACTTC
clone size: .; D gene: TRBD2; CDR3 length: 15; V gene: TRBV7-2; J gene: TRBJ2-7; CDR3 protein: CASSSLAGLSYEQYF; CDR3 DNA: TGTGCCAGCAGCTCGCTAGCGGGTCTCTCCTACGAGCAGTACTTC
clone size: .; D gene: TRBD2; CDR3 length: 15; V gene: TRBV7-2; J gene: TRBJ2-2; CDR3 protein: CASSSALAGAGELFF; CDR3 DNA: TGTGCCAGCAGCTCTGCTCTAGCGGGGGCCGGGGAGCTGTTTTTT
clone size: .; D gene: .; CDR3 length: 15; V gene: TRBV19; J gene: TRBJ1-3; CDR3 protein: CASSIQPRAGNTIYF; CDR3 DNA: TGTGCCAGTAGTATCCAACCGAGAGCTGGAAACACCATATATTTT
clone size: once; D gene: .; CDR3 length: 16; V gene: TRBV19; J gene: TRBJ1-3; CDR3 protein: CASSIHRVASGNTIYF; CDR3 DNA: TGTGCCAGTAGTATCCACAGGGTAGCCTCTGGAAACACCATATATTTT
clone size: .; D gene: TRBD2; CDR3 length: 15; V gene: TRBV7-9; J gene: TRBJ2-7; CDR3 protein: CASSSRLAGGSEQYF; CDR3 DNA: TGTGCCAGCAGCTCCCGACTAGCGGGGGGTAGCGAGCAGTACTTC
clone size: .; D gene: TRBD1; CDR3 length: 15; V gene: TRBV7-2; J gene: TRBJ1-2; CDR3 protein: CASSFNGQGNYGYTF; CDR3 DNA: TGTGCCAGCAGCTTCAACGGACAGGGCAACTATGGCTACACCTTC
clone size: .; D gene: .; CDR3 length: 14; V gene: TRBV9; J gene: TRBJ1-5; CDR3 protein: CASSVGGKDQPQHF; CDR3 DNA: TGTGCCAGCAGCGTGGGGGGGAAGGATCAGCCCCAGCATTTT
clone size: .; D gene: TRBD1; CDR3 length: 17; V gene: TRBV15; J gene: TRBJ1-3; CDR3 protein: CATSRGTGTNSGNTIYF; CDR3 DNA: TGTGCCACCAGCAGGGGGACAGGCACCAACTCTGGAAACACCATATATTTT
clone size: .; D gene: TRBD1; CDR3 length: 14; V gene: TRBV7-2; J gene: TRBJ1-2; CDR3 protein: CASSFGTGDYGYTF; CDR3 DNA: TGTGCCAGCAGCTTTGGGACAGGGGACTATGGCTACACCTTC
clone size: .; D gene: .; CDR3 length: 16; V gene: TRBV7-9; J gene: TRBJ1-4; CDR3 protein: CASSLGGGTTNEKLFF; CDR3 DNA: TGTGCCAGCAGCTTAGGGGGCGGAACAACTAATGAAAAACTGTTTTTT
clone size: .; D gene: .; CDR3 length: 12; V gene: TRBV7-3; J gene: TRBJ2-3; CDR3 protein: CASSYESDTQYF; CDR3 DNA: TGTGCCAGCAGCTATGAGTCAGATACGCAGTATTTT
clone size: .; D gene: TRBD1; CDR3 length: 14; V gene: TRBV5-1; J gene: TRBJ1-6; CDR3 protein: CASSLQGGNSPLHF; CDR3 DNA: TGCGCCAGCAGCTTGCAGGGGGGTAATTCACCCCTCCACTTT
clone size: .; D gene: .; CDR3 length: 18; V gene: TRBV9; J gene: TRBJ1-1; CDR3 protein: CASSVEGYLRQSNTEAFF; CDR3 DNA: TGTGCCAGCAGCGTAGAGGGGTATCTTAGGCAGTCGAACACTGAAGCTTTCTTT
clone size: .; D gene: TRBD2; CDR3 length: 16; V gene: TRBV11-3; J gene: TRBJ2-2; CDR3 protein: CASSPPAGENTGELFF; CDR3 DNA: TGTGCCAGCAGCCCACCGGCGGGGGAAAACACCGGGGAGCTGTTTTTT
clone size: .; D gene: .; CDR3 length: 14; V gene: TRBV30; J gene: TRBJ1-3; CDR3 protein: CAWDRLSSGNTIYF; CDR3 DNA: TGTGCCTGGGACAGACTCTCCTCTGGAAACACCATATATTTT
clone size: .; D gene: TRBD1; CDR3 length: 16; V gene: TRBV19; J gene: TRBJ2-7; CDR3 protein: CASSLRRQGTSYEQYF; CDR3 DNA: TGTGCCAGTAGCCTAAGGCGACAGGGGACTTCCTACGAGCAGTACTTC
clone size: few; D gene: .; CDR3 length: 16; V gene: TRBV19; J gene: TRBJ2-5; CDR3 protein: CASSIALTRSQETQYF; CDR3 DNA: TGTGCCAGTAGTATAGCCCTTACTAGGTCCCAAGAGACCCAGTACTTC
clone size: .; D gene: .; CDR3 length: 15; V gene: TRBV9; J gene: TRBJ1-3; CDR3 protein: CASSESGYSGNTIYF; CDR3 DNA: TGTGCCAGCAGCGAATCAGGGTACTCTGGAAACACCATATATTTT
clone size: .; D gene: TRBD1; CDR3 length: 14; V gene: TRBV6-5; J gene: TRBJ2-7; CDR3 protein: CASRGTGGFYEQYF; CDR3 DNA: TGTGCCAGCAGGGGGACAGGGGGCTTCTACGAGCAGTACTTC
clone size: .; D gene: TRBD1; CDR3 length: 15; V gene: TRBV6-5; J gene: TRBJ1-2; CDR3 protein: CASRDTAGTGGGYTF; CDR3 DNA: TGTGCCAGCAGGGATACAGCCGGGACAGGGGGTGGCTACACCTTC
clone size: .; D gene: .; CDR3 length: 12; V gene: TRBV29-1; J gene: TRBJ1-1; CDR3 protein: CSVNRADTEAFF; CDR3 DNA: TGCAGCGTCAACAGGGCGGACACTGAAGCTTTCTTT
clone size: .; D gene: TRBD1; CDR3 length: 15; V gene: TRBV14; J gene: TRBJ1-1; CDR3 protein: CASSLTGGLNTEAFF; CDR3 DNA: TGTGCCAGCAGCCTGACAGGGGGCCTGAACACTGAAGCTTTCTTT
clone size: .; D gene: TRBD2; CDR3 length: 16; V gene: TRBV7-2; J gene: TRBJ2-3; CDR3 protein: CASSADGGAVTDTQYF; CDR3 DNA: TGTGCCAGCAGCGCCGACGGGGGGGCGGTCACAGATACGCAGTATTTT
clone size: .; D gene: .; CDR3 length: 14; V gene: TRBV7-9; J gene: TRBJ1-5; CDR3 protein: CASSLGAAGGPQHF; CDR3 DNA: TGTGCCAGCAGCTTAGGAGCAGCCGGGGGGCCCCAGCATTTT
clone size: .; D gene: .; CDR3 length: 15; V gene: TRBV27; J gene: TRBJ2-7; CDR3 protein: CASSFRRSLLDEQYF; CDR3 DNA: TGTGCCAGCAGTTTTCGGAGGTCTCTGCTCGACGAGCAGTACTTC
clone size: .; D gene: .; CDR3 length: 17; V gene: TRBV7-2; J gene: TRBJ1-2; CDR3 protein: CASSPEGGTDSNYGYTF; CDR3 DNA: TGTGCCAGCAGCCCAGAGGGCGGAACTGATTCTAACTATGGCTACACCTTC
clone size: once; D gene: .; CDR3 length: 14; V gene: TRBV6-1; J gene: TRBJ2-7; CDR3 protein: CASSEAGVGYEQYF; CDR3 DNA: TGTGCCAGCAGTGAAGCCGGGGTAGGGTACGAGCAGTACTTC
clone size: .; D gene: .; CDR3 length: 19; V gene: TRBV9; J gene: TRBJ2-3; CDR3 protein: CASSVELTLGGGPADTQYF; CDR3 DNA: TGTGCCAGCAGCGTAGAACTAACCCTAGGGGGGGGGCCTGCGGATACGCAGTATTTT
clone size: .; D gene: .; CDR3 length: 14; V gene: TRBV10-3; J gene: TRBJ1-6; CDR3 protein: CAISDNFENSPLHF; CDR3 DNA: TGTGCCATCAGTGACAACTTCGAAAATTCACCCCTCCACTTT
clone size: .; D gene: .; CDR3 length: 15; V gene: TRBV12-5; J gene: TRBJ1-1; CDR3 protein: CASGLGTGWDTEAFF; CDR3 DNA: TGTGCTAGTGGTTTGGGAACAGGGTGGGACACTGAAGCTTTCTTT
clone size: few; D gene: TRBD1; CDR3 length: 16; V gene: TRBV9; J gene: TRBJ2-3; CDR3 protein: CASSERTGGVTDTQYF; CDR3 DNA: TGTGCCAGCAGCGAGAGGACAGGGGGCGTAACAGATACGCAGTATTTT
clone size: .; D gene: .; CDR3 length: 14; V gene: TRBV7-9; J gene: TRBJ2-5; CDR3 protein: CASSAELRVQTQYF; CDR3 DNA: TGTGCCAGCAGCGCCGAGTTGAGGGTACAGACCCAGTACTTC